Here is one TCR beta chain with its context. Other DNA sequences in this specimen translate into the identical CDR3. This sample was taken from a study of blood T cell repertoires in COVID-19. Study in general: The analysed material was cDNA or gDNA that came from T cells, B-cell-depleted T cells, or PBMCs.

V was pared by 2 bases and J by 3 bases, with 4 bases between. Germline lookup yields CDR1 LGHDT and CDR2 YNNKEL (reference sequence). This CDR3 spans 12 amino acids. Per the authors' pipeline: By means of reference gene primer amplification, nucleated cell counts were estimated. The repertoire was sequenced with immunoSEQ multiplex PCR; TCRdb's copy has only in-frame clones and lacks some. V and J calls and clone size are given by that table; D and trimming were obtained from the DNA. The data contain some 230,000 clones, around 83% of them singletons. What was sequenced was peripheral blood. The source of this sequence is a middle-aged man with acute or convalescent COVID-19. The gene calls are TRBV3-1 (or the pseudogene TRBV3-2) and TRBJ1-1, with D unclear. In DNA form, the CDR3 reads TGTGCCAGCAGCCAAAGAGACACTGAAGCTTTCTTT. The encoded protein is CASSQRDTEAFF.